The T cell receptor beta chain described here comes from a study of a mutant IDH1 vaccine in newly diagnosed glioma. Across the whole study: V12 occurred at week 35 and V13 at week 47.

Noted time point: week 47, end of study. One vaccine dose held 300 ug of mutant IDH1 20-mer peptide and came with topical imiquimod. New WHO grade 3 or 4 astrocytomas that were IDH1-mutant and ATRX-lost had been found in donors. About this clone: Its antigen is undetermined.

The repertoire was sequenced with immunoSEQ multiplex PCR; TCRdb's copy has only in-frame clones and lacks some. Seen here are about 94,000 clones, roughly 89% observed once, and the top ten hold around 0.73%. The origin of this receptor is a woman in her forties or fifties with glioma. The sample consisted of PBMCs, taken from a glioma patient whose treatment included an IDH1 peptide vaccine.

The CDR3 loop is CASSVGTERYEAFF. The CDR3 nucleotides read TGTGCCAGCAGCGTCGGGACAGAAAGGTATGAAGCTTTCTTT. The gene calls are TRBV7-8 and TRBJ1-1, with TRBD1 matching over 7 bases. V trimming: 5 bases; J trimming: 7 bases; junction bases outside the gene matches: 10. Germline values: CDR1 SGHVS, CDR2 FQNEAQ. The CDR3 spans 14 residues.